This TCR beta chain was observed in a study of CD8 T cells in Susac syndrome. Study conclusions and caveats: Clonal expansion was not seen in any Susac syndrome CD4+ T cell repertoire.

Comment on this clonotype: The antigen is unknown.

When the RNA was reverse transcribed, random hexamers were used with an input of 0.5 to 1 ug. immunoSEQ multiplex PCR amplified TCR beta CDR3 across 54 Vbeta, 13 Jbeta. One entry per CDR3 protein, called by TCRdb with MiXCR from the immunoSEQ multiplex PCR reads. This table holds around 140,000 distinct CDR3 sequences, around 95% found once. Germline CDR1 and CDR2: SGHRS and YFSETQ. CDR3 size: 15 residues. The V gene end was trimmed by 0 bases and the J gene end by 6 bases; junction bases not matched to a gene: 7. CD8+ and CD4+ T cells taken from blood had their TCR beta sequenced. The sequence came from a human donor with Susac syndrome. The sample consisted of CD4+ T cells from PBMCs. This chain uses TRBV5-1 with TRBJ1-2, with 8 bases aligning to TRBD1. The CDR3 DNA sequence: TGCGCCAGCAGCTTGGTTGGCAGGGGGCGCGATGGCTACACCTTC. Translated, it gives CASSLVGRGRDGYTF.